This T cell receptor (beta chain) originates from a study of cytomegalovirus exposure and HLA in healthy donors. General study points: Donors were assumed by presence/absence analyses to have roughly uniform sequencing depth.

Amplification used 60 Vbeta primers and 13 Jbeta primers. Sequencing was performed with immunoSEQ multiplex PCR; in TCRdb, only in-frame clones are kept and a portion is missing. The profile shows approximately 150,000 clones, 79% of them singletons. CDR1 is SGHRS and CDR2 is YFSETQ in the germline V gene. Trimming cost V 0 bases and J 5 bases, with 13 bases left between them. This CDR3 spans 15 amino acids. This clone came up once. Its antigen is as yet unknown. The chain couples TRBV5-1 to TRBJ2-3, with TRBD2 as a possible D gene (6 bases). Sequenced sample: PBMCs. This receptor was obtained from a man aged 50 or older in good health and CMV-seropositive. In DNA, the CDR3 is TGCGCCAGCAGCTTGGCCTCACTAGCAGTAGATACGCAGTATTTT. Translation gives CASSLASLAVDTQYF.